These 8 T cell receptor beta chains were all obtained from the same sample, sequenced in a study of blood T cell repertoires in COVID-19 (dated by TCRdb to 2020 to 2021). The library was generated by the immunoSEQ multiplex PCR assay. The source is immuneACCESS, and TCRdb retained only in-frame sequences with V and J called. Part of the clones is not carried over; for the studies checked, unresolved V genes explain less than half of this, and the remainder is unexplained. Present in this sample are about 480,000 clones, around 87% of which were seen just once. Of the sample, approximately 1.8% is held by the ten largest clones. The sequencing input was PBMCs or T cells enriched from blood (not recorded which). The receptors shown here come from a woman in her forties who had recovered from COVID-19.

V usage is TRBV27 and J usage is TRBJ1-1; possibly TRBD1 for D (5 bases). CDR1 is MNHEY, CDR2 SMNVEV, per germline (reference sequence). The CDR3 loop spans 13 amino acids. The V end lost 6 bases, the J end lost 4 bases, and 12 bases lay between the germline ends. CDR3 sequence reads: CASRARGGTEAFF. DNA of the CDR3: TGTGCCAGCAGGGCGCGGGGCGGCACTGAAGCTTTCTTT.

The rearrangement joins TRBV2 to TRBJ2-5, with no clear D. CDR1 is SNHLY and CDR2 is FYNNEI in the germline V gene. The CDR3 length is 16 residues. Trimming left V 2 bases short and J 1 base short, with 14 bases between. The CDR3 is CASSESTFLPQETQYF. In DNA form, the CDR3 reads TGTGCCAGCAGTGAATCCACCTTCCTACCCCAAGAGACCCAGTACTTC. Variable domain in full (rest from reference TRBV2 and TRBJ2-5): EPEVTQTPSHQVTQMGQEVILRCVPISNHLYFYWYRQILGQKVEFLVSFYNNEISEKSEIFDDQFSVERPDGSNFTLKIRSTKLEDSAMYFCASSESTFLPQETQYFGPGTRLLVL.

The V gene is TRBV12-3 or TRBV12-4, the J gene TRBJ1-4, with no clear D. Trimming removed 3 bases at V and 5 bases at J, with 7 bases between. The CDR3 contains 13 residues. CDR3 loop: CASSLGDNEKLFF. Here the CDR3 DNA reads TGTGCCAGCAGTTTGGGCGACAATGAAAAACTGTTTTTT.

This clone has just one count. The chain is built from TRBV18 and TRBJ2-5, with D possibly TRBD2 on 5 matching bases. Germline V gives CDR1 KGHSH, CDR2 LQKENI. The CDR3 consists of 17 residues. V was pared by 5 bases and J by 4 bases, with 23 bases between. The CDR3 coding sequence is TGTGCCAGCTCAAGAGAACCCGACGGGGTGGTCATAGAGACCCAGTACTTC. Its protein is CASSREPDGVVIETQYF.

This chain uses TRBV29-1 with TRBJ1-1, with 8 bases that match TRBD1. CDR3 length: 14 amino acids. Germline V gene data show CDR1 as SQVTM and CDR2 as ANQGSEA. With V trimmed by 2 bases and J by 1 base, 3 bases remained unmatched. The CDR3 sequence is CSVERQGSNTEAFF. In nucleotides, the CDR3 is TGCAGCGTTGAACGACAGGGGTCGAACACTGAAGCTTTCTTT.

This clone was picked up a small number of times. The chain links TRBV2 to TRBJ1-5; 10 bases line up with TRBD1. CDR3 length: 15 residues. The V gene's germline CDR1 is SNHLY and CDR2 FYNNEI. J gave up 5 bases and V 7 bases, and 8 bases lay outside the gene matches. In nucleotides, the CDR3 is TGTGCCAGCACGCGGACAGGGGGTCGTGATCAGCCCCAGCATTTT. Translated: CASTRTGGRDQPQHF. The whole variable domain, remainder taken from reference TRBV2 and TRBJ1-5, is EPEVTQTPSHQVTQMGQEVILRCVPISNHLYFYWYRQILGQKVEFLVSFYNNEISEKSEIFDDQFSVERPDGSNFTLKIRSTKLEDSAMYFCASTRTGGRDQPQHFGDGTRLSIL.

The chain combines TRBV4-3 with TRBJ2-3; TRBD1 aligns across 7 bases. The germline gives CDR1 LGHNA, CDR2 YSLEER. J gave up 3 bases and V 5 bases, and 8 bases lay outside the gene matches. The CDR3 is 15 residues long. The CDR3 nucleotides read TGCGCCAGCAGCTTACACAGACAGGGAACAGATACGCAGTATTTT. Translation gives CASSLHRQGTDTQYF.

This sequence joins TRBV25-1 and TRBJ2-1, with D perhaps TRBD2 (5 bases). Germline CDR1 is MGHDK and CDR2 is SYGVNS. The CDR3 sequence is 13 residues long. The V end was cut by 3 bases, the J end by 10 bases, with 13 bases between. DNA of the CDR3: TGTGCCAGCAGTGACCCGATGCGGGCCGAGCAGTTCTTC. It is translated as CASSDPMRAEQFF.